These 22 T cell receptor beta chains came from one sample sequenced in a study of CXCR3-negative and CXCR3-positive naive CD8 T cells. The TRB cDNA libraries were prepared by 5' RACE with UMI labels. TCRdb reprocessed the 5' RACE reads and reports one entry per CDR3 protein, with no DNA. The table lists about 92,000 distinct CDR3 sequences. Sequenced: naive CXCR3- CD8+ T cells from blood. Noted subset: CD45RO-CCR7+CD27+CD95- naive CD8+ T cells lacking CXCR3 (TNR3-). The origin of the receptors is a human donor in good health. Some clones in this sample may be carry-over from other donors' samples.

The rearrangement links TRBV7-9 to TRBJ2-7. CDR3 length: 11 residues. Per the germline V gene, CDR1 is SEHNR and CDR2 is FQNEAQ (reference sequence). CDR3 residues: CAFRRDGEQYF.

The gene calls are TRBV4-1 and TRBJ2-1; TCRdb's D call, TRBD2, is unchecked because there is no DNA. The CDR3 has 16 residues. In germline, CDR1 is MGHRA, CDR2 YSYEKL. The CDR3 is CASSQSPGLGYNEQFF.

The V gene is TRBV7-3, the J gene TRBJ2-1; TCRdb's D gene call, TRBD2, goes unchecked for lack of DNA. The CDR3 sequence is 15 residues long. Germline V lookup: CDR1 SGHTA, CDR2 FQGTGA. CDR3 loop: CASSLISGGYNEQFF.

The V and J genes are TRBV28 and TRBJ2-7; TCRdb indicates TRBD2, and absent DNA this call remains unverified. This CDR3 is built from 13 residues. Germline V gene data show CDR1 as MDHEN and CDR2 as SYDVKM. The CDR3 reads CASRTGQSYEQYF.

CDR3 region: CASSYMDGAYEQYF. This chain joins TRBV6-2 or TRBV6-3 and TRBJ2-7. This CDR3 contains 14 residues. Germline loops: CDR1 MNHEY, CDR2 SVGEGT.

This chain joins TRBV15 and TRBJ2-3; checking the TCRdb D call of TRBD1 is not possible without DNA. CDR1 is LNHNV and CDR2 is YYDKDF in the germline V gene (reference sequence). The CDR3 loop spans 15 amino acids. The CDR3 sequence is CATSRVRGEADTQYF.

The chain couples TRBV7-9 to TRBJ2-1; TCRdb's assignment of TRBD2 cannot be checked, as there is no DNA. CDR3 size: 17 residues. Germline CDR1 reads SEHNR; CDR2 reads FQNEAQ (reference sequence). The CDR3 spells CASSSGPAGGPENEQFF.

V gene TRBV12-3 or TRBV12-4 combines with J gene TRBJ2-7; the TCRdb D gene call, TRBD2, has no DNA to confirm it. The CDR3 is 15 amino acids. The chain's CDR3 is CASSWGAGGPGEQYF.

The rearrangement uses TRBV20-1 and TRBJ2-5; the D call from TCRdb, TRBD1, cannot be confirmed without DNA. The CDR3 covers 13 residues. Germline loops: CDR1 DFQATT, CDR2 SNEGSKA (reference sequence). The CDR3 spells CSATQVSQETQYF.

The chain is built from TRBV28 and TRBJ2-1; TCRdb outputs TRBD1, but without DNA this stays unchecked. The length of the CDR3 is 16 residues. Germline assignment: CDR1 MDHEN and CDR2 SYDVKM. CDR3: CASSLTTGIEYFEQFF.

The chain employs TRBV12-3 or TRBV12-4 and TRBJ2-7; TCRdb lists TRBD1, though no DNA is available to test this call. The CDR3 totals 15 residues. Here the CDR3 reads CASSEGQGETYEQYF.

The V gene is TRBV20-1, the J gene TRBJ2-1. Germline CDR1 is DFQATT and CDR2 is SNEGSKA (reference sequence). CDR3 length: 11 residues. The CDR3: CSASLLGEQFF.

The chain links TRBV7-9 to TRBJ2-7; TCRdb selects TRBD1, and the lack of DNA leaves this call unchecked. The CDR3 is made up of 12 amino acids. Germline V gene lookup returns CDR1 SEHNR and CDR2 FQNEAQ (reference sequence). The CDR3 is CASSDSTYEQYF.

The chain combines TRBV6-5 with TRBJ2-7; TCRdb designates TRBD1, a call that cannot be tested without DNA. CDR1 and CDR2 (germline): MNHEY, SVGAGI. There are 14 residues in the CDR3. The CDR3 loop is CASSYSRTGYEQYF.

The chain joins TRBV4-3 to TRBJ1-1; as DNA is missing, the TRBD1 call by TCRdb cannot be tested. Germline CDR1 LGHNA, CDR2 YSLEER. The CDR3 loop spans 17 amino acids. CDR3 amino acids: CASSQDRGSRQNTEAFF.

The chain employs TRBV29-1 and TRBJ2-1. The CDR3 length is 14 residues. The germline gives CDR1 SQVTM, CDR2 ANQGSEA. CDR3 amino acids: CSVDLGTSYNEQFF.

V and J are TRBV12-3 or TRBV12-4 and TRBJ2-7; there is no DNA to check the TCRdb D call of TRBD2. The CDR3 has 15 residues. This CDR3 reads CASSLGPSGGVEQYF.

The V gene is TRBV28, the J gene TRBJ2-3. Germline CDR1 reads MDHEN; CDR2 reads SYDVKM. The CDR3 runs 12 residues. The CDR3 region is CASGLGTDTQYF. Using reference TRBV28 and TRBJ2-3 for the parts outside the CDR3, the full variable domain is DVKVTQSSRYLVKRTGEKVFLECVQDMDHENMFWYRQDPGLGLRLIYFSYDVKMKEKGDIPEGYSVSREKKERFSLILESASTNQTSMYLCASGLGTDTQYFGPGTRLTVL.

V is TRBV6-6 and J is TRBJ2-2. CDR3 length: 16 amino acids. Germline V lookup: CDR1 MNHNY, CDR2 SVGAGI (reference sequence). CDR3 sequence: CASSYHTDWNTGELFF.

The V gene is TRBV29-1, the J gene TRBJ1-1; the TRBD1 assignment by TCRdb is unverifiable without DNA. Germline V CDR1 and CDR2: SQVTM, ANQGSEA. The CDR3 contains 12 residues. The CDR3 loop reads CSAGTGSTEAFF.

The rearrangement uses TRBV6-5 and TRBJ1-5; TCRdb names TRBD1, which stays unverified in the absence of DNA. Germline V gene lookup returns CDR1 MNHEY and CDR2 SVGAGI. The CDR3 consists of 14 residues. This chain's CDR3 is CASSSGFENQPQHF.

The chain employs TRBV7-9 and TRBJ2-7. This CDR3 has 12 amino acids. Germline loops: CDR1 SEHNR, CDR2 FQNEAQ (reference sequence). The chain's CDR3 is CASSATSYEQYF.